A single sample is the source of the 11 T cell receptor beta chains below, sequenced in a study of blood T cells in healthy people across ages. For the second PCR, which ran for roughly 7 to 11 cycles, a sample-barcoded 5' primer and a J-beta primer mix were used. TCRdb called the 5' RACE reads again in MiXCR, with one record for every CDR3 protein. The sample shows about 840,000 distinct CDR3 sequences, 25% to 30% of them seen only once. These same records also appear under a second study, on T cells of mothers and their children.

Sequenced material: blood. The receptors were gathered from a middle-aged woman in good health.

This clonotype was recorded a few times. This chain links TRBV7-2 with TRBJ2-5, with 7 bases aligning to TRBD1. Germline-derived CDR1 and CDR2 are SGHTA and FQGNSA. Trimming cost V 4 bases and J 5 bases; bases outside gene matches: 4. The CDR3 length is 13 residues. The CDR3 spells CASSSGQVETQYF. CDR3 sequence (DNA): TGTGCCAGCAGCTCAGGACAGGTGGAGACCCAGTACTTC.

This chain links TRBV9 with TRBJ1-2, with 9 bases aligning to TRBD1. The J segment lost 6 bases and the V segment lost 4 bases, leaving 10 bases of the junction unmatched. Germline CDR1 is SGDLS and CDR2 is YYNGEE. The CDR3 covers 15 residues. CDR3 coding DNA: TGTGCCAGCAGCACCCGGGACAGGGACGTCGATGGCTACACCTTC. This codes for CASSTRDRDVDGYTF.

The chain recombines TRBV5-4 with TRBJ2-3, with TRBD2 as a possible D gene (6 bases). The length of the CDR3 is 15 residues. V lost 6 bases and J lost 1, with 15 bases in between. The germline V gene has CDR1 SGHNT and CDR2 YYREEE (reference sequence). The CDR3 DNA reads TGTGCCAGCATTCAGGGTGGCGGGGGCACAGATACGCAGTATTTT. This codes for CASIQGGGGTDTQYF.

The chain uses TRBV3-1 and TRBJ2-1, with D possibly being TRBD1 or TRBD2 (7 bases each). The CDR3 is 15 amino acids. Germline V gene lookup returns CDR1 LGHDT and CDR2 YNNKEL (reference sequence). V gave up 8 bases and J gave up 4 bases, with 18 bases separating them. The CDR3 DNA reads TGTGCCAGCGGGGGGGTAAGGGGGCCTTACAATGAGCAGTTCTTC. Amino acids: CASGGVRGPYNEQFF.

This clonotype was observed a single time. The chain combines TRBV5-1 with TRBJ2-7; 9 positions agree with TRBD2. With V trimmed by 1 base and J by 7 bases, 12 bases remained unmatched. CDR3 length: 16 residues. Germline V gene lookup returns CDR1 SGHRS and CDR2 YFSETQ. The DNA of the CDR3 is TGCGCCAGCAGCTTGTCACTAGCGGGCTCCCACAATGAGCAGTACTTC. Its protein is CASSLSLAGSHNEQYF.

J is TRBJ1-1 and V is TRBV5-1, with a weak D call TRBD1 (5 bases). With 7 bases removed from V and 8 bases from J, the gap between germline ends came to 15 bases. The CDR3 is 12 amino acids. Germline V gene data show CDR1 as SGHRS and CDR2 as YFSETQ. Here the CDR3 reads CASYHGKGEAFF. CDR3 DNA sequence: TGCGCCAGCTACCACGGGAAGGGGGAAGCTTTCTTT.

The chain recombines TRBV21-1 with TRBJ2-7; the D call TRBD2 from the table was never checked on the DNA. TRBV21-1 is flagged as a pseudogene. This CDR3 is 13 amino acids long. CDR3 nucleotides: TGTGCCAGCACTACGCGGGTTTCCTACGAGCAGTACTTC. This encodes CASTTRVSYEQYF.

This clonotype was seen more than once but under ten times. The chain joins TRBV18 to TRBJ1-2, with 10 bases lining up with TRBD1. Germline-derived CDR1 and CDR2 are KGHSH and LQKENI. The CDR3 totals 15 residues. With V trimmed by 3 bases and J by 4 bases, 5 bases remained unmatched. The CDR3 bases are TGTGCCAGCTCACCGATCGGACAGGGGGTCTATGGCTACACCTTC. It specifies CASSPIGQGVYGYTF.

This clonotype was recorded many times. The chain carries TRBV7-2 and TRBJ2-2; a weak D match, TRBD2 (5 bases). CDR1 is SGHTA and CDR2 is FQGNSA in the germline V gene. V was shortened by 5 bases and J by 6 bases, with 13 bases between the two germline ends. The CDR3 loop spans 14 amino acids. The CDR3 sequence: CASSLSREPGELFF. CDR3 nucleotide sequence: TGTGCCAGCAGCCTATCGAGGGAACCCGGGGAGCTGTTTTTT.

In its sample, this clonotype was seen a few times. V gene TRBV27 combines with J gene TRBJ2-5; D ambiguous. This CDR3 has 13 residues. The germline V gene encodes CDR1 MNHEY and CDR2 SMNVEV (reference sequence). Trimming cost V 7 bases and J 2 bases, with 11 bases left between them. CDR3 DNA: TGTGCCAGCAAACATATCCTTCAAGAGACCCAGTACTTC. It codes for CASKHILQETQYF.

This clonotype was recorded many times. The chain combines TRBV4-1 with TRBJ2-7; D not certain. Germline V CDR1 and CDR2: MGHRA, YSYEKL. The V end was cut by 0 bases, the J end by 7 bases, with 10 bases between. The CDR3 runs to 13 residues. CDR3 loop: CASSQDHFWEQYF. The CDR3 DNA follows: TGCGCCAGCAGCCAAGACCACTTTTGGGAGCAGTACTTC.